The T cell receptor (beta chain) under discussion was sequenced for a study of cytomegalovirus exposure and HLA in healthy donors. This CDR3 comprises 14 residues. Trimming left V 4 bases short and J 6 bases short, with 14 bases between. The V gene's germline CDR1 is LNHDA and CDR2 SQIVND (reference sequence). The study ran its PCR with 60 Vbeta and 13 Jbeta primers. Profiling relied on immunoSEQ multiplex PCR, and the TCRdb table lists in-frame clones only, not all of them. Of approximately 160,000 clones listed, approximately 70% are singletons. This receptor was identified in a woman aged 40 to 50 in good health and CMV-seropositive. V gene TRBV19 combines with J gene TRBJ2-3, with a tentative D call TRBD2 (6 bases). Sequenced: PBMCs. CDR3 nucleotides: TGTGCCAGTAGTACCCGGGTCCTAGCGGATACGCAGTATTTT. Amino acid sequence: CASSTRVLADTQYF.